This TCR beta chain originates from a study of T cell clonality in common variable immunodeficiency (dated by TCRdb to the mid-2010s). Broad study findings and their caveats: CVID TCRbeta sequences reportedly showed fewer deletions and N-nucleotide insertions and lacked highly modified clones with 13 or more V deletions. According to the authors, finding the cause of the higher clonality in CVID would require sequencing the repertoires of T cell subpopulations. Healthy controls shared more TCRbeta clones with each other than CVID subjects shared among themselves (p < 0.0001). Correlations between repertoire features and clinical complications were limited by patient heterogeneity within the CVID cohort. Compared with healthy controls, CVID subjects showed increased TCRbeta clonality (t-test p = 0.018), a feature most characteristic of about a third of subjects. Although equal DNA input was used, an average of approximately 82,000 unique sequences per sample was obtained for controls, compared with about 31,547 for CVID samples.

This clone has a count of ten or more. Its antigen target is currently unknown. The read finishes 3 residues shy of the CDR3 end, and the germline J gene is used to complete it. The CDR3 sequence holds 15 residues, the cysteine and phenylalanine included. The DNA shown is the part of the CDR3 that was read: 36 bases, in frame from base 1. For CDR1 and CDR2, the germline V gene lists SGHVS and FNYEAQ. V is cut by 1 base and J by 1 base, and the space between the germline ends is 11 bases. Most of the CVID patients and most of the healthy controls were of Caucasian heritage. Heparinized peripheral whole blood samples of roughly 5 to 8 ml were obtained from each donor. Genomic DNA from adults with common variable immune deficiency (CVID) and from healthy adult controls was used for sequencing of TCRbeta CDR3 repertoires. A total of some 22 healthy adult volunteers (roughly twelve female and about 10 male; age range about 23 to 75 years, mean age about 33) were included in the control group. Diluted blood was subjected to density centrifugation over Hypaque 1077 or Ficoll-Paque for isolation of peripheral blood mononuclear cells. Genomic DNA was obtained from unsorted mononuclear cells through either Qiagen column purification or a centrifugation-based method.

For sequencing, equivalent amounts of genomic DNA were input from CVID and control samples. For every sample, a 60 bp segment covering the rearranged TCRbeta CDR3 region was amplified and then sequenced. TCRbeta amplification used the immunoSEQ assay, a bias-corrected multiplex PCR with high-throughput sequencing. On the authors' methods: Every unique nucleotide sequence was considered a clone and was annotated with V, D and J genes, copy number and frequency. Sequences were labeled productive if in frame, and non-productive if out of frame or containing stop codons. As previously described, clonality was computed from Shannon's entropy. Mean CDR3 Kyte-Doolittle hydropathy was derived from the predicted amino acid sequences of productive clones. Using the R hclust function, scaled V gene usage was clustered hierarchically with Manhattan distance and complete linkage. To assess clone sharing by CDR3 amino acid sequence, 12 repertoires per group were resampled over 100 rounds. The repertoires were searched for 65 to 80 published EBV-specific and fewer than 250 published CMV-specific TCRbeta sequences. A couple of CVID samples that yielded fewer than 10,000 sequences were excluded from the analysis, so around 38 CVID repertoires were retained. In TCRdb, the immuneACCESS table is reduced to in-frame sequences with V and J assigned. These tables do not hold every clone; where another copy was compared, an unresolved V gene accounts for under half, and the others remain unexplained. D and trimming were read from the DNA, whereas the V and J calls and clone size are those reported in that table. The table gives more than 35,000 clones for this sample, with none occurring only once. Of the sample, roughly 0.66% is held by the ten largest clones.

The clonotype comes from a person aged 18-69 years in good health. Material: peripheral blood mononuclear cells. This receptor chain uses TRBV7-6 and TRBJ2-7; TRBD1 is perhaps the D gene, given 5 matching bases. This receptor has the CDR3 CASSLGQTFSYEQYF. The sequenced part of the CDR3 DNA is TGTGCCAGCAGCTTAGGACAGACCTTTTCCTACGAG.